This T cell receptor beta chain comes out of a study of shared clonotypes between healthy human individuals. This CDR3 is 15 amino acids long. Germline V gene data show CDR1 as SEHNR and CDR2 as FQNEAQ (reference sequence). The V gene end was trimmed by 7 bases and the J gene end by 2 bases; junction bases not matched to a gene: 7. Measured with immunoSEQ multiplex PCR; TCRdb has only the in-frame clones, and not every one. This table has over a million clones, 75% to 85% appearing once. The chain has TRBV7-9 and TRBJ2-3; 9 nucleotides align to TRBD2. This receptor was obtained from a man aged 18 to 30 in good health. Some clones in this sample may be carry-over from other donors' samples. The sample taken for sequencing was memory CD4+ T cells from PBMCs. The subset denotes: CD45RA-negative fraction. This CDR3 is CASTRTSDHTDTQYF. For the CDR3, the DNA is TGTGCCAGCACGAGGACTAGCGACCACACAGATACGCAGTATTTT.